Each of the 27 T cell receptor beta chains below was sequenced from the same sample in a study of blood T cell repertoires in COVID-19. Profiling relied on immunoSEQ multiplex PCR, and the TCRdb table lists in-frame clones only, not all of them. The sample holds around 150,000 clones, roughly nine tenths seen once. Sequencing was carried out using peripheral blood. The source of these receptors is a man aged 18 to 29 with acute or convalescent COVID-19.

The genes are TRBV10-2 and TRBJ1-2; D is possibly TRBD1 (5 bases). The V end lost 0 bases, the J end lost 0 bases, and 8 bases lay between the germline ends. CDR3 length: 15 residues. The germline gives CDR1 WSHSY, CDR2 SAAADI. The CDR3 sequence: CASSESGGANYGYTF. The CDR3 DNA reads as TGCGCCAGCAGTGAGTCGGGGGGAGCTAACTATGGCTACACCTTC.

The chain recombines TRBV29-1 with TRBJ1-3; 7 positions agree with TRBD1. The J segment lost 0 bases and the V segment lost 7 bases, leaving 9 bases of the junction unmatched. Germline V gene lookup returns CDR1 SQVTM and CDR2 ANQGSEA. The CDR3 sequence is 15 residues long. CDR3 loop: CSALGQEFSGNTIYF. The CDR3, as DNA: TGCAGCGCCCTTGGACAGGAGTTCTCTGGAAACACCATATATTTT.

For the CDR3, the DNA is TGTGCCAGCAGCCCAAACTTTGGTTCCAATTCACCCCTCCACTTT. Encoded protein: CASSPNFGSNSPLHF. The chain links TRBV11-1 to TRBJ1-6, with unresolved D. The V gene lost 5 bases and the J gene lost 7 bases, with 15 bases spanning the gap. Germline V gives CDR1 SGHAT, CDR2 FQDESV (reference sequence). The CDR3 contains 15 residues. Filled out from reference TRBV11-1 and TRBJ1-6, the complete variable domain reads EAEVAQSPRYKITEKSQAVAFWCDPISGHATLYWYRQILGQGPELLVQFQDESVVDDSQLPKDRFSAERLKGVDSTLKIQPAELGDSAMYLCASSPNFGSNSPLHFGNGTRLTVT.

The CDR3 here is CASGLVLGGISSDTQYF. The CDR3 DNA reads TGTGCTAGTGGTTTGGTATTGGGGGGGATTAGCTCAGATACGCAGTATTTT. This chain connects TRBV12-5 to TRBJ2-3, with 7 bases lining up with TRBD2. CDR1 is LGHNT, CDR2 FRNRAP, per germline. The CDR3 has 17 amino acids. After removal of 0 bases from V and 4 bases from J, the junction contained 10 bases not matched to a gene.

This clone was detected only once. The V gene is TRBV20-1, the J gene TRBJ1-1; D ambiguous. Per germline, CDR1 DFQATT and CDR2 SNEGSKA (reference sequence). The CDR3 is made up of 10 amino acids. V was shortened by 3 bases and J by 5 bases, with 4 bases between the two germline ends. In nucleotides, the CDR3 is TGCAGTGCTAGTCGGACTGAAGCTTTCTTT. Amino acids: CSASRTEAFF.

The CDR3 is CASSLGGQVNQPQHF. In DNA form, the CDR3 reads TGTGCCAGCAGTTTAGGAGGACAGGTCAATCAGCCCCAGCATTTT. V usage is TRBV28 and J usage is TRBJ1-5, with 7 bases that match TRBD1. The CDR3 is 15 amino acids. Germline trimming cut 2 bases from V and 3 bases from J; bases unmatched to any gene: 4. Germline V CDR1 and CDR2: MDHEN, SYDVKM.

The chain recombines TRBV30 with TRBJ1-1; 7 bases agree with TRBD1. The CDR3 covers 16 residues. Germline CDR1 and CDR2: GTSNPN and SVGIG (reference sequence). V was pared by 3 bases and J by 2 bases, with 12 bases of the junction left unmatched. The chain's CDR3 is CAWRGTGVPSNTEAFF. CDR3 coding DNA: TGTGCCTGGAGGGGCACAGGGGTCCCCTCTAACACTGAAGCTTTCTTT.

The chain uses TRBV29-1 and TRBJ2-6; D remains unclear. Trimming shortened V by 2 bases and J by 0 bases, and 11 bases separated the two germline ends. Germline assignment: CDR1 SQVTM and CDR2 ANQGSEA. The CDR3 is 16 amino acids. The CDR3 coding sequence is TGCAGCGTTGAATTCCTTTACTCCTCTGGGGCCAACGTCCTGACTTTC. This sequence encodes CSVEFLYSSGANVLTF.

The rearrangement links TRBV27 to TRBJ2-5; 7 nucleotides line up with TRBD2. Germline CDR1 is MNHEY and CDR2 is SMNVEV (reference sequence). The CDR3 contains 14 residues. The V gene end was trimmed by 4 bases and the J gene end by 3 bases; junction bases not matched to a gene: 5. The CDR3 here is CASSSTGLEETQYF. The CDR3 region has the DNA TGTGCCAGCAGTTCAACCGGACTAGAAGAGACCCAGTACTTC.

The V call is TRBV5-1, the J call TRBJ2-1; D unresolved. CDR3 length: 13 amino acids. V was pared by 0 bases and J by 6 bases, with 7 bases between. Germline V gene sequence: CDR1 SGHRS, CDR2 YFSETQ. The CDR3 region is CASSLGSTNEQFF. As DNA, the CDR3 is TGCGCCAGCAGCTTGGGCAGTACCAATGAGCAGTTCTTC.

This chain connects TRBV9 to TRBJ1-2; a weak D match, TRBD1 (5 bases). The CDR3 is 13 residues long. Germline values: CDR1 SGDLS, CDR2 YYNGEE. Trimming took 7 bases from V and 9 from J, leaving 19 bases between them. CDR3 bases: TGTGCCAGCGGGGCATATGGGCAGGGAAGCTACACCTTC. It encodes CASGAYGQGSYTF.

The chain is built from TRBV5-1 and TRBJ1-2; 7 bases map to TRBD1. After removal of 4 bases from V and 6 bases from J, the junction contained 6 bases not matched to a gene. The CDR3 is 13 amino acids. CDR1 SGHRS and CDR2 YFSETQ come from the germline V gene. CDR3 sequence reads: CASSEQGPDGYTF. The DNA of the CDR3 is TGCGCCAGCAGCGAACAGGGGCCGGATGGCTACACCTTC.

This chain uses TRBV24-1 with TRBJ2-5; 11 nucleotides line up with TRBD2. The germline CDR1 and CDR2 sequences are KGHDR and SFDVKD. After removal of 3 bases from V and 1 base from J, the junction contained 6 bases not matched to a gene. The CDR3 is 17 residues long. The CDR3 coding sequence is TGTGCCACCAGTGATAGTAGCGGGGGGGTTGTCCAAGAGACCCAGTACTTC. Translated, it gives CATSDSSGGVVQETQYF.

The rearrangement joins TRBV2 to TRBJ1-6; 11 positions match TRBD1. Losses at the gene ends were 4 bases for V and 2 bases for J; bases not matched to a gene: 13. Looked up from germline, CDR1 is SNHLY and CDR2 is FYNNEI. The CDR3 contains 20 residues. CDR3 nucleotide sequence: TGTGCCAGCAGTGGTTGGTACGGACAGGGGGCGCGCCCCTATAATTCACCCCTCCACTTT. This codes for CASSGWYGQGARPYNSPLHF.

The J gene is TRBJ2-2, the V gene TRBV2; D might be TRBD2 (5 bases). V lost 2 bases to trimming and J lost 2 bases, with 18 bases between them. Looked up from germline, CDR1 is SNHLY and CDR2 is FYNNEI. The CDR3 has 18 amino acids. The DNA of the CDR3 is TGTGCCAGCAGTGAACCGCTATTGGGCGGGTATAACACCGGGGAGCTGTTTTTT. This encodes CASSEPLLGGYNTGELFF.

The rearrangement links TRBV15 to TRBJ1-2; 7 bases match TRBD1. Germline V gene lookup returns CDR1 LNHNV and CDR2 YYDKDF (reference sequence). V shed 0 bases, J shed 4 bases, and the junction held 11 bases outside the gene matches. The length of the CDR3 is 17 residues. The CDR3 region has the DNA TGTGCCACCAGCAGAGATCTGGCAGGGGGTCGATTCTATGGCTACACCTTC. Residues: CATSRDLAGGRFYGYTF.

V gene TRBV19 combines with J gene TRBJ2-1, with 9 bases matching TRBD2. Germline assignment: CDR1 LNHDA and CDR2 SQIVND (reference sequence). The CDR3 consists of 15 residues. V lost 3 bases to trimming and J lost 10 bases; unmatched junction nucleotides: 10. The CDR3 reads CASSMQRGANSEQFF. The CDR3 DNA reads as TGTGCCAGTAGTATGCAGCGGGGGGCCAACTCGGAGCAGTTCTTC.

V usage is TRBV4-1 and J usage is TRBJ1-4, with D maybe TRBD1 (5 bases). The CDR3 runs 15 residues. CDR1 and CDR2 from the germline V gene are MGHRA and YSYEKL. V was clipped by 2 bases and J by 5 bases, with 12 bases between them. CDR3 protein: CASSQFRGTNEKLFF. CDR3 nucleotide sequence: TGCGCCAGCAGCCAATTCCGGGGGACCAATGAAAAACTGTTTTTT.

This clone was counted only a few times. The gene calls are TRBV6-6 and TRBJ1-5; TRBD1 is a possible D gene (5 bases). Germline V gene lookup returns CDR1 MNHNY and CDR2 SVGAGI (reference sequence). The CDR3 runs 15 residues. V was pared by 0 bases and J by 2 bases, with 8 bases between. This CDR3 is CASSYSMTGNQPQHF. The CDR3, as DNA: TGTGCCAGCAGTTACTCGATGACAGGCAATCAGCCCCAGCATTTT.

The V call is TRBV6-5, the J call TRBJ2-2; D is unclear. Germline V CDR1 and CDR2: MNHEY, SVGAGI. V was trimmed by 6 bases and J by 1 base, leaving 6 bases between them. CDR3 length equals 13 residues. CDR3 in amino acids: CASRRMNTGELFF. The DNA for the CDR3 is TGTGCCAGCAGGCGCATGAACACCGGGGAGCTGTTTTTT.

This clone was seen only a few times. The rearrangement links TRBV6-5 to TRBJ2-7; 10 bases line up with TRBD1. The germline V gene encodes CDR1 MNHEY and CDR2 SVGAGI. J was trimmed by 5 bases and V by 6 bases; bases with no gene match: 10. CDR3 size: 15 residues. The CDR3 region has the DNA TGTGCCAGCAGACCCGGGACAGGGGTAATTGACGAGCAGTACGTC. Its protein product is CASRPGTGVIDEQYV.

CDR3 region: CASSGQGARTEAFF. Here the CDR3 DNA reads TGTGCCAGCAGTGGACAGGGGGCGCGGACTGAAGCTTTCTTT. V gene TRBV2 combines with J gene TRBJ1-1; 10 bases are a match to TRBD1. The CDR3 runs 14 residues. J lost 5 bases, V lost 4 bases, and 4 bases had no gene match. Germline CDR1 is SNHLY and CDR2 is FYNNEI.

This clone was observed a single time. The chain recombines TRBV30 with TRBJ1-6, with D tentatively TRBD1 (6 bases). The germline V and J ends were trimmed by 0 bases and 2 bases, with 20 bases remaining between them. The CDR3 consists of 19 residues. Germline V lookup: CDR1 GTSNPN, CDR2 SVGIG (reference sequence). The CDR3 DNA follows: TGTGCCTGGAGTGTACGTCGGCAGGGGATCAGTGCCTATAATTCACCCCTCCACTTT. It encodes CAWSVRRQGISAYNSPLHF.

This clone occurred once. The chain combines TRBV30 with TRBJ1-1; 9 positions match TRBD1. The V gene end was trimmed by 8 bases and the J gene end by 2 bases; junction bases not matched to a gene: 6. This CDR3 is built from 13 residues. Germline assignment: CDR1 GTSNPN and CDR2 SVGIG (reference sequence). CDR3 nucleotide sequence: TGTGCCGGGCAGACAGGGGGAAACACTGAAGCTTTCTTT. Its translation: CAGQTGGNTEAFF.

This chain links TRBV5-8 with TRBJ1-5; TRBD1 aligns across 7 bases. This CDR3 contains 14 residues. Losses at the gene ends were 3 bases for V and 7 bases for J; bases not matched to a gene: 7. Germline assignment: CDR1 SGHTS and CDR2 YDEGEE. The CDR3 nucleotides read TGTGCCAGCAGCTCCCACAGGGGAAGGCAGCCCCAGCATTTT. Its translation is CASSSHRGRQPQHF.

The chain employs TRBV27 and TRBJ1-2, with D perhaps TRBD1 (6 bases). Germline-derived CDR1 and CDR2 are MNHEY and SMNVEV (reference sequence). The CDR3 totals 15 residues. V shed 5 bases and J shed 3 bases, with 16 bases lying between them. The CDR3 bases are TGTGCCAGCAGTCCCGGGGGGGGCGCATACTATGGCTACACCTTC. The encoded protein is CASSPGGGAYYGYTF.

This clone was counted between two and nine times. CDR3 bases: TGCGCCAGCAGCTACCGATTTGGACAGGGTAGCGCCGGGGAGCTGTTTTTT. It codes for CASSYRFGQGSAGELFF. The genes are TRBV5-1 and TRBJ2-2; 8 bases align to TRBD1. V was clipped by 3 bases and J by 6 bases; unmatched bases: 13. The CDR3 length is 17 residues. CDR1 is SGHRS and CDR2 is YFSETQ in the germline V gene.